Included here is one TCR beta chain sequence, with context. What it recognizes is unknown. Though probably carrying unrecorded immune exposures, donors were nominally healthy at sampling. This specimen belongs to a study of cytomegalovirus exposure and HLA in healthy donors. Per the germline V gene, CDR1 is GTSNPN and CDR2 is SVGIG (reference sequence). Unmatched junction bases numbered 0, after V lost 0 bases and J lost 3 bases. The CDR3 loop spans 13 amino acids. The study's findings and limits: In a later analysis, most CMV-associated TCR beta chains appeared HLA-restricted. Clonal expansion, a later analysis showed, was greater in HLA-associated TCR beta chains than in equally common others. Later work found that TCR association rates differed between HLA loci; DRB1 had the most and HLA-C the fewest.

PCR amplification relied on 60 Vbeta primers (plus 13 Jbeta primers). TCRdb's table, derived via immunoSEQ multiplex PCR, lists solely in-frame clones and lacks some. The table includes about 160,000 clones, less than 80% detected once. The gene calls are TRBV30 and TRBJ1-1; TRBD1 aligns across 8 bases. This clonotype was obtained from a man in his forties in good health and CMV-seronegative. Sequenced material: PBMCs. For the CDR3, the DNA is TGTGCCTGGAGTGTGGACAGGGACACTGAAGCTTTCTTT. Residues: CAWSVDRDTEAFF.